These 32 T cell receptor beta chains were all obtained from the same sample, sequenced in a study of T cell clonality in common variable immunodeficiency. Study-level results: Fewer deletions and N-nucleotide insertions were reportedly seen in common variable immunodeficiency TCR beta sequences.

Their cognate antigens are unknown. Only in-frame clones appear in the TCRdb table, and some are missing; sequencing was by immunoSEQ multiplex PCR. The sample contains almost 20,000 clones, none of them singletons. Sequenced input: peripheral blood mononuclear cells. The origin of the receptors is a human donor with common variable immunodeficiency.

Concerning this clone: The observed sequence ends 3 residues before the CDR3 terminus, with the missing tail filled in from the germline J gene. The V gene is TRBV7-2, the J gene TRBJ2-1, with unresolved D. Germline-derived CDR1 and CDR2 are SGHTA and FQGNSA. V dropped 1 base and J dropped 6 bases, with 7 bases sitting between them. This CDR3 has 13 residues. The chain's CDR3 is CASSLGGPNEQFF. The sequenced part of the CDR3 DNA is TGTGCCAGCAGCTTAGGAGGCCCCAATGAG.

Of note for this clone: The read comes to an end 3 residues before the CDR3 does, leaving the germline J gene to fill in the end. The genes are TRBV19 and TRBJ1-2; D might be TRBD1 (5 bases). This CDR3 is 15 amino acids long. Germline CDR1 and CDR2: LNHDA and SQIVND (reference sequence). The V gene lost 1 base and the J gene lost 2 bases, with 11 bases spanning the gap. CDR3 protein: CASSIVRGRNYGYTF. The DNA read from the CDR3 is TGTGCCAGTAGTATAGTGCGGGGCAGAAACTATGGC.

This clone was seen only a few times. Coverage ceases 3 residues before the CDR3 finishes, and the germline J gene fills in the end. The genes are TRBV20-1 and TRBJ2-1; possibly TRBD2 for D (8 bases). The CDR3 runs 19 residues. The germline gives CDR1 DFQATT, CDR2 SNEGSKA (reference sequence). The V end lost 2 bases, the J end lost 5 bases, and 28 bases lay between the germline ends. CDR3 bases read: TGCAGTGCTAGAAACCCACAGGGGTCCGGGGCGGGAGGACACAATGAG. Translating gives CSARNPQGSGAGGHNE. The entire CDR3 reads CSARNPQGSGAGGHNEQFF.

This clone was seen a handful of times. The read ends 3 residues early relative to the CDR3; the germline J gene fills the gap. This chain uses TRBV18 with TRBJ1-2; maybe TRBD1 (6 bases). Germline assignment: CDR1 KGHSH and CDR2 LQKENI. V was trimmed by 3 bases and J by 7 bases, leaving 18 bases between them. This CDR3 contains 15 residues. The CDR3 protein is CASSPPTGRRTGYTF. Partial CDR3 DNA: TGTGCCAGCTCACCCCCCACAGGGAGAAGAACTGGC.

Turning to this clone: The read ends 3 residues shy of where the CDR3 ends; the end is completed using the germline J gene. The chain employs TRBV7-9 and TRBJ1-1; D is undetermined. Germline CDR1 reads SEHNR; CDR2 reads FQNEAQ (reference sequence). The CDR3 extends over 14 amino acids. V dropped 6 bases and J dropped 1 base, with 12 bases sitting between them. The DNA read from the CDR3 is TGTGCCAGCAGTCCCTCATCGGGGAACACTGAA. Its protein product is CASSPSSGNTE. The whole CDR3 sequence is CASSPSSGNTEAFF.

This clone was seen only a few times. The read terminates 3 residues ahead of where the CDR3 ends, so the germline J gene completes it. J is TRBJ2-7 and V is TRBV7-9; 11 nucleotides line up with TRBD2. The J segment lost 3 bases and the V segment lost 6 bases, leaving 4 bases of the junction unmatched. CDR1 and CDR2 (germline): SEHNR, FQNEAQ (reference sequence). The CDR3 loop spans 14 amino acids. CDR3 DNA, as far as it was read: TGTGCCAGCAGAGGGACTAGCGGAGGCTACGAG. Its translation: CASRGTSGGYE. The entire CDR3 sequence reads CASRGTSGGYEQYF. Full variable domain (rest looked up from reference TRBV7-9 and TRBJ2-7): DTGVSQNPRHKITKRGQNVTFRCDPISEHNRLYWYRQTLGQGPEFLTYFQNEAQLEKSRLLSDRFSAERPKGSFSTLEIQRTEQGDSAMYLCASRGTSGGYEQYFGPGTRLTVT.

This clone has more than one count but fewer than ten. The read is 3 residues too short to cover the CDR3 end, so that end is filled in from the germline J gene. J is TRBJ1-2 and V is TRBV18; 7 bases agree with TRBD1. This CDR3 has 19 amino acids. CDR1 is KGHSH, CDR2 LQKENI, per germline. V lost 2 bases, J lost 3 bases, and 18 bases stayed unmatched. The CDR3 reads CASSPLSGTARLGDYGYTF. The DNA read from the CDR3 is TGTGCCAGCTCACCATTGTCCGGGACAGCTCGACTTGGGGACTATGGC. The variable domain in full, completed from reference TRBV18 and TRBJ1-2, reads NAGVMQNPRHLVRRRGQEARLRCSPMKGHSHVYWYRQLPEEGLKFMVYLQKENIIDESGMPKERFSAEFPKEGPSILRIQQVVRGDSAAYFCASSPLSGTARLGDYGYTFGSGTRLTVV.

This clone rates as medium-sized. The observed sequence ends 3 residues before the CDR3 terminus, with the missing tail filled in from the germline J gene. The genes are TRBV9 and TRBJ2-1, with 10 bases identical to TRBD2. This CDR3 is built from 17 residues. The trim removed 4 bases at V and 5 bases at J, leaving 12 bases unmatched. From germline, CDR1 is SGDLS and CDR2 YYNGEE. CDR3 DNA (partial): TGTGCCAGCAGCCACAATTCAGCGGGGGGGCTCGACAATGAG. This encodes CASSHNSAGGLDNE. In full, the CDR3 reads CASSHNSAGGLDNEQFF.

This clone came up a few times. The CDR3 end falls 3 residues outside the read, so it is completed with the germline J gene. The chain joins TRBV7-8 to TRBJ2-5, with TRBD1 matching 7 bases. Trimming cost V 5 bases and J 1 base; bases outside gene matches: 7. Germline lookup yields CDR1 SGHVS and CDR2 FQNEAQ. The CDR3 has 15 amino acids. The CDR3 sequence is CASSTGQTLQETQYF. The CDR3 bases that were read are TGTGCCAGCAGCACGGGACAGACACTCCAAGAGACC.

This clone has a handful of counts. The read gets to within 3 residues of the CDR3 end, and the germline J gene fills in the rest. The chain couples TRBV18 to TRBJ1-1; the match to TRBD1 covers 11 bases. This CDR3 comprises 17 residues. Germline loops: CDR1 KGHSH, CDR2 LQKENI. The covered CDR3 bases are TGTGCCAGCTCACCACCAGGTGGAGGACAGGGGGCCCGCGAA. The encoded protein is CASSPPGGGQGARE. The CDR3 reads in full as CASSPPGGGQGAREAFF.

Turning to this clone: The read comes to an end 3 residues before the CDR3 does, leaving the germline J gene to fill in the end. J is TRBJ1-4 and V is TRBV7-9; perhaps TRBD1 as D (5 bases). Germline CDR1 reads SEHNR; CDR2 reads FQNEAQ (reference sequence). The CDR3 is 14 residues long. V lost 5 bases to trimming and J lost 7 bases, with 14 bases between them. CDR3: CASSLMSGGEKLFF. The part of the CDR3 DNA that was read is TGTGCCAGCAGCCTTATGTCCGGGGGTGAAAAA.

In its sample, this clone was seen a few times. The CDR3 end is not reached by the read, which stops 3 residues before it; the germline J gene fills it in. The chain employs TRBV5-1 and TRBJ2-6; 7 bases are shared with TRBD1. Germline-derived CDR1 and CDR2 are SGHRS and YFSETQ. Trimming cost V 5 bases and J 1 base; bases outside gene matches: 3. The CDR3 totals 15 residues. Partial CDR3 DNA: TGCGCCAGCAGAGGGGGCTTGTCTGGGGCCAACGTC. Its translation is CASRGGLSGANV. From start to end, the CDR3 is CASRGGLSGANVLTF.

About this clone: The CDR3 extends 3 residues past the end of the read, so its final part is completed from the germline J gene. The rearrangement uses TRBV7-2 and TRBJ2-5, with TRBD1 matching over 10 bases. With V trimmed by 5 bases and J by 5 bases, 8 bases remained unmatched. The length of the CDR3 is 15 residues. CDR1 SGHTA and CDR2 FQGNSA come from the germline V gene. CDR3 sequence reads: CASSNRDRGEETQYF. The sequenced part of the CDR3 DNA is TGTGCCAGCAGCAACCGGGACAGGGGAGAGGAGACC.

Incomplete CDR3 DNA: TGTGCCAGTAGTATAGGTGGCCAGGTCTATCAGCCC. It codes for CASSIGGQVYQP. The whole CDR3 sequence reads CASSIGGQVYQPQHF. This chain connects TRBV19 to TRBJ1-5; unclear D gene. The read comes to an end 3 residues before the CDR3 does, leaving the germline J gene to fill in the end. CDR3 length: 15 residues. Germline CDR1 and CDR2: LNHDA and SQIVND (reference sequence). Trimming shortened V by 1 base and J by 5 bases, and 12 bases separated the two germline ends.

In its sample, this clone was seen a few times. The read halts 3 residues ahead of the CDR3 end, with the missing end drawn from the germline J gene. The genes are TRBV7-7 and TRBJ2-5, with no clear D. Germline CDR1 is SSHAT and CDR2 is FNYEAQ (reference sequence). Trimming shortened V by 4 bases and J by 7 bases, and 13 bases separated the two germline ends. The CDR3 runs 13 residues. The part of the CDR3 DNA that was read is TGTGCCAGCAGCTACACCCCCCTCGTGACC. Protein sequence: CASSYTPLVT. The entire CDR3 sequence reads CASSYTPLVTQYF.

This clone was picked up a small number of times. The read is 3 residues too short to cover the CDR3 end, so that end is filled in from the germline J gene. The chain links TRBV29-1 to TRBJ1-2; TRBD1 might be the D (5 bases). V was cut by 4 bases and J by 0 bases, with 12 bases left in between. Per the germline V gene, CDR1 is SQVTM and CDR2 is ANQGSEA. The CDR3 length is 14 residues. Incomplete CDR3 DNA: TGCAGCGTTGTGGTACAGGAAGCTAACTATGGC. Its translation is CSVVVQEANYG. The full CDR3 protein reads CSVVVQEANYGYTF.

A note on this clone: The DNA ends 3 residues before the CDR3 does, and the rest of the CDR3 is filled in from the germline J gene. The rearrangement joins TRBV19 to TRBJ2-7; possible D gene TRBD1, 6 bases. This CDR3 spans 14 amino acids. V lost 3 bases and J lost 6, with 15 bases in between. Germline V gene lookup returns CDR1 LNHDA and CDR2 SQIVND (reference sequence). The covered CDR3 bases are TGTGCCAGTAGTATTTTACAGGGAGTTCGCGAG. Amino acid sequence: CASSILQGVRE. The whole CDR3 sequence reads CASSILQGVREQYF.

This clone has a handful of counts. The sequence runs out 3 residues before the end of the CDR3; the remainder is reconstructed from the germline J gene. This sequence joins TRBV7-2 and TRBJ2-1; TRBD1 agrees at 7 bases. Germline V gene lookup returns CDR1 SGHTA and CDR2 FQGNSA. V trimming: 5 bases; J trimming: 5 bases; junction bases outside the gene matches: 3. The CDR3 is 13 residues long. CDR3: CASSKGGHNEQFF. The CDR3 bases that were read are TGTGCCAGCAGCAAAGGGGGCCACAATGAG.

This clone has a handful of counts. The CDR3 here is CASSENRGVGGYTF. The DNA read from the CDR3 is TGTGCCAGCAGCGAAAACAGGGGCGTCGGTGGC. The chain couples TRBV7-2 to TRBJ1-2; 7 bases align to TRBD1. Read data end 3 residues before the CDR3 end; the end is taken from the germline J gene. The V gene's germline CDR1 is SGHTA and CDR2 FQGNSA. V was clipped by 5 bases and J by 7 bases; unmatched bases: 10. The CDR3 totals 14 residues.

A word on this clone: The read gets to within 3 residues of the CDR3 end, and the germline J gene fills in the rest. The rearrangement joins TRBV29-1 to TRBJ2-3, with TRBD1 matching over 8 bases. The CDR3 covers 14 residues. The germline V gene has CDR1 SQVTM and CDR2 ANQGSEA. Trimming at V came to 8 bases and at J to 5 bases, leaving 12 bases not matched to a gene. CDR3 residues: CSLRTGSSGDTQYF. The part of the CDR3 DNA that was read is TGCAGCCTACGGACAGGGTCTAGTGGAGATACG.

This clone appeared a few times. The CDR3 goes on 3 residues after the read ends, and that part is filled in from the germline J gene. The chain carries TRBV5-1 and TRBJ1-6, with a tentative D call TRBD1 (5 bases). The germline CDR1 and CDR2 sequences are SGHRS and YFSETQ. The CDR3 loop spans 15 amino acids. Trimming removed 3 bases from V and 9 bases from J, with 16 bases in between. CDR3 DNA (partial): TGCGCCAGCAGCTGGACAAGGGCCGGGATTTCACCC. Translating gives CASSWTRAGISP. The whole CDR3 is CASSWTRAGISPLHF.

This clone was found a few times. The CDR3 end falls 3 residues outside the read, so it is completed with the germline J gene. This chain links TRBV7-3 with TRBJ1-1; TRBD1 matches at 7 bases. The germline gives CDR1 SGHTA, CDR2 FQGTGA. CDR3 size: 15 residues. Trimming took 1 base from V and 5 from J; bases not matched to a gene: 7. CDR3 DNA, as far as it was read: TGTGCCAGCAGCTTAAAGGGGGCAGGTGGGACTGAA. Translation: CASSLKGAGGTE. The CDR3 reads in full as CASSLKGAGGTEAFF.

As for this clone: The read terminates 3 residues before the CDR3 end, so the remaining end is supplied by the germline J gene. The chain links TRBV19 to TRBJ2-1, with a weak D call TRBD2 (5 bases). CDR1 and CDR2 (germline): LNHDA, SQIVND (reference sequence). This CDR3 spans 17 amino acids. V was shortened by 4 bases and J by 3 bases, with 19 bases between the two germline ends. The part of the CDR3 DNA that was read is TGTGCCAGTAGTACCCCGGGTTGGACTGGCGTCTACAATGAG. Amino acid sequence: CASSTPGWTGVYNE. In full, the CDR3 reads CASSTPGWTGVYNEQFF.

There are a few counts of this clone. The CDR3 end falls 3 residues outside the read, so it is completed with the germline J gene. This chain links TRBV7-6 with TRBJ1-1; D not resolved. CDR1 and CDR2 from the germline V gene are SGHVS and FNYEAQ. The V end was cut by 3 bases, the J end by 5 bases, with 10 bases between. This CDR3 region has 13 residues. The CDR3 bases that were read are TGTGCCAGCAGCTTGAGCGTCTGGACTGAA. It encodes CASSLSVWTE. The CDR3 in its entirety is CASSLSVWTEAFF.

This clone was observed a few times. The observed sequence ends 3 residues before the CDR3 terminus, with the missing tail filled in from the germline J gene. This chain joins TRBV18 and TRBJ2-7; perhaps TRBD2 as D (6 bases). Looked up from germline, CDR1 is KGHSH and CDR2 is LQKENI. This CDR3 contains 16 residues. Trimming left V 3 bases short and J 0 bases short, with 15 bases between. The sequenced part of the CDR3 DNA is TGTGCCAGCTCACCGCTGTCCGGCGGGAACTCCTACGAG. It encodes CASSPLSGGNSYE. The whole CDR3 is CASSPLSGGNSYEQYF.

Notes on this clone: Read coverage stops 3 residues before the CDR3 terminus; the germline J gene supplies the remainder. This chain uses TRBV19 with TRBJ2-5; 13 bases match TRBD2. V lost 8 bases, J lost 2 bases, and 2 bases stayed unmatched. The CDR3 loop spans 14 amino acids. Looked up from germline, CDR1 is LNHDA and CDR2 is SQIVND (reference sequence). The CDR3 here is CASRTSGGQETQYF. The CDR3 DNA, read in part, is TGTGCCAGTCGGACTAGCGGGGGACAAGAGACC.

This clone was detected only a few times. CDR3 sequence: CASNKGSLHEQYF. The DNA read from the CDR3 is TGTGCCAGCAACAAAGGGTCCCTGCACGAG. This sequence joins TRBV7-9 and TRBJ2-7; D uncertain. The CDR3 end lies 3 residues beyond the end of the read and is filled in from the germline J gene. From germline, CDR1 is SEHNR and CDR2 FQNEAQ (reference sequence). Between the trimmed V and J ends, which lost 7 bases and 5 bases, there was a span of 15 bases. The CDR3 spans 13 residues.

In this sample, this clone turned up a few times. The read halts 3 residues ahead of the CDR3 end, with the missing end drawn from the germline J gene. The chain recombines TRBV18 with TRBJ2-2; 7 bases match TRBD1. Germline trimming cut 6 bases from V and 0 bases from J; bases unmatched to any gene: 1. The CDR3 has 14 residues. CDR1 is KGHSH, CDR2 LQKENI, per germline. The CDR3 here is CASSQGANTGELFF. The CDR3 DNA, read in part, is TGTGCCAGCTCTCAGGGGGCGAACACCGGGGAG.

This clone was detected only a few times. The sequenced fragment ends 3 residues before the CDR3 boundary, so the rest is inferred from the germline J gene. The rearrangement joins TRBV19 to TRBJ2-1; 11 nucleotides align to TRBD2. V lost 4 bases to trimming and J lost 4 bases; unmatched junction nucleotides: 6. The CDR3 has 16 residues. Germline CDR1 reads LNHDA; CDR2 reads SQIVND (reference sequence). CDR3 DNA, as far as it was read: TGTGCCAGTAGTAGGGTACTAGCGGGGGCGTACAATGAG. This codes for CASSRVLAGAYNE. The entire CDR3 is CASSRVLAGAYNEQFF.

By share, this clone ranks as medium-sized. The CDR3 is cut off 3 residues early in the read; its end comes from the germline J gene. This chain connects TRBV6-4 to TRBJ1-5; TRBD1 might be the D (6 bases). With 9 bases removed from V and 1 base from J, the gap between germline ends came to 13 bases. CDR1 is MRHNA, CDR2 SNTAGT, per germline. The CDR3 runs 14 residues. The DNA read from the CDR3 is TGTGCCAGGAATAGGGGGACGAGCAATCAGCCC. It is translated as CARNRGTSNQP. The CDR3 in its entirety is CARNRGTSNQPQHF.

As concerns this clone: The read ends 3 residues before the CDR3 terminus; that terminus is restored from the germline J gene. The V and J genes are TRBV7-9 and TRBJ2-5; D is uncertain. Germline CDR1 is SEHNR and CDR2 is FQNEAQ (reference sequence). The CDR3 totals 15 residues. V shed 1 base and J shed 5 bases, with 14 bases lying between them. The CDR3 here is CASSLVNVGSETQYF. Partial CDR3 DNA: TGTGCCAGCAGCTTAGTTAACGTAGGGTCCGAGACC.

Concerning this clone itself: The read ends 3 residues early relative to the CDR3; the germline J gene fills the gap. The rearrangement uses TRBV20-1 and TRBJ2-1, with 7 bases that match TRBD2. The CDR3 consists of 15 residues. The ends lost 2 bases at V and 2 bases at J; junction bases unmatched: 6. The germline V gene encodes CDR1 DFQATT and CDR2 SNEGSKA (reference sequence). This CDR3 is CSARPSAGPYNEQFF. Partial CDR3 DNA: TGCAGTGCTAGACCTTCAGCGGGGCCCTACAATGAG.